These 7 T cell receptor beta chains were sequenced from one sample in a study of blood T cell repertoires in COVID-19. Clones were read by immunoSEQ multiplex PCR, and TCRdb kept only the in-frame ones, dropping some. The sample carries a few hundred thousand clones, over 75% recorded once. The sample consisted of PBMCs or T cells enriched from blood (not recorded which). The receptors here all came from a man in his thirties or forties who had recovered from COVID-19.

A few counts support this clone. This chain connects TRBV10-3 to TRBJ2-2; TRBD2 matches 9 bases. Germline assignment: CDR1 ENHRY and CDR2 SYGVKD. The CDR3 length is 14 residues. V lost 10 bases to trimming and J lost 5 bases; unmatched junction nucleotides: 8. CDR3: CATQAGGYTGELFF. The CDR3, as DNA: TGTGCCACACAAGCGGGGGGTTATACCGGGGAGCTGTTTTTT.

This clone was observed a handful of times. V is TRBV30 and J is TRBJ1-1, with D possibly TRBD1 on 6 matching bases. The CDR3 contains 13 residues. The germline gives CDR1 GTSNPN, CDR2 SVGIG (reference sequence). Trimming stripped 2 bases from V and 1 base from J, with 8 bases between. The CDR3 DNA reads TGTGCCTGGAGTCCGGACAGGAACACTGAAGCTTTCTTT. It specifies CAWSPDRNTEAFF.

This sequence joins TRBV4-1 and TRBJ2-3, with 12 bases fitting TRBD2. Germline V gene sequence: CDR1 MGHRA, CDR2 YSYEKL. This CDR3 spans 16 amino acids. The junction had 2 bases not matched to a gene; V was cut back by 1 base and J by 3 bases. This CDR3 reads CASSQALAGGTDTQYF. The DNA of the CDR3 is TGCGCCAGCAGCCAAGCCCTAGCGGGGGGGACAGATACGCAGTATTTT.

The CDR3 coding sequence is TGTGCCAGCAGCATAGCGGGGCGGGCAGATACGCAGTATTTT. It translates to CASSIAGRADTQYF. The chain joins TRBV5-4 to TRBJ2-3; 8 positions agree with TRBD2. Losses at the gene ends were 4 bases for V and 4 bases for J; bases not matched to a gene: 5. The CDR3 has 14 residues. CDR1 and CDR2 from the germline V gene are SGHNT and YYREEE (reference sequence).

The V and J genes are TRBV4-3 and TRBJ2-3; weak D call: TRBD2 (6 bases). CDR1 and CDR2 (germline): LGHNA, YSLEER. The V end lost 0 bases, the J end lost 3 bases, and 13 bases lay between the germline ends. The CDR3 consists of 16 residues. CDR3 DNA sequence: TGCGCCAGCAGCCAAGATTTAGGGACTGGGACAGATACGCAGTATTTT. This gives the protein CASSQDLGTGTDTQYF.

The V and J genes are TRBV6-5 and TRBJ1-1; the D is unclear. The CDR3 has 14 amino acids. Germline CDR1 and CDR2: MNHEY and SVGAGI. The V and J ends lost 6 bases and 4 bases respectively, with 15 bases between them. CDR3 loop: CASSPPGISTEAFF. DNA of the CDR3: TGTGCCAGCAGCCCACCCGGGATAAGCACTGAAGCTTTCTTT.

Concerning this clone itself: Other DNA sequences in the same sample also yield this CDR3. DNA of the CDR3: TGTGCCAGCAGCCAAGTGGAGGGTAATTCACCCCTCCACTTT. Its translation: CASSQVEGNSPLHF. The gene calls are TRBV3-1 (or the pseudogene TRBV3-2) and TRBJ1-6, with no clear D. CDR1 is LGHDT and CDR2 is YNNKEL in the germline V gene (reference sequence). V lost 1 base and J lost 6, with 7 bases in between. This CDR3 region has 14 residues.